Shown below are 25 T cell receptor beta chains from a single sample sequenced in a study of blood T cell repertoires in COVID-19. Produced via immunoSEQ multiplex PCR; TCRdb's table is partial and in-frame only. Of roughly 320,000 clones in the sample, 75% to 85% are singletons; the top ten hold approximately 7.9%. Sequenced input: peripheral blood. Receptor source: a human donor in a cohort sampled during active COVID-19.

This clone was recorded only once. The rearrangement uses TRBV30 and TRBJ2-1; a weak D match, TRBD1 (5 bases). Germline values: CDR1 GTSNPN, CDR2 SVGIG (reference sequence). Trimming took 0 bases from V and 8 from J, leaving 8 bases between them. This CDR3 comprises 12 residues. The DNA for the CDR3 is TGTGCCTGGAGTGTACGCAGGGATGAGCAGTTCTTC. Translating gives CAWSVRRDEQFF.

The chain carries TRBV5-1 and TRBJ2-1; TRBD1 might be the D (6 bases). Looked up from germline, CDR1 is SGHRS and CDR2 is YFSETQ. CDR3 length equals 15 residues. Trimming stripped 4 bases from V and 4 bases from J, with 15 bases between. DNA of the CDR3: TGCGCCAGCAGCCCCCGGGACAAACCTTACAATGAGCAGTTCTTC. It yields the protein CASSPRDKPYNEQFF.

This chain joins TRBV30 and TRBJ1-2; TRBD1 might be the D (6 bases). Between the trimmed V and J ends, which lost 4 bases and 8 bases, there was a span of 17 bases. In germline, CDR1 is GTSNPN, CDR2 SVGIG (reference sequence). The CDR3 length is 13 residues. CDR3 amino acids: CAWTAGVRDGYTF. The CDR3 DNA is TGTGCCTGGACCGCAGGGGTCCGTGACGGCTACACCTTC.

The rearrangement uses TRBV18 and TRBJ1-1, with D perhaps TRBD1 (6 bases). Germline loops: CDR1 KGHSH, CDR2 LQKENI. V gave up 8 bases and J gave up 4 bases, with 23 bases separating them. CDR3 length: 16 residues. This chain's CDR3 is CASTKQGGVGSTEAFF. In nucleotides, the CDR3 is TGTGCCAGCACAAAACAGGGAGGGGTCGGATCCACTGAAGCTTTCTTT.

The CDR3 spells CASSQGRARSSYEQYF. In DNA form, the CDR3 reads TGTGCCAGCAGCCAAGGAAGAGCAAGAAGCTCCTACGAGCAGTACTTC. This rearrangement joins TRBV14 to TRBJ2-7; D is uncertain. There are 16 residues in the CDR3. V was clipped by 1 base and J by 0 bases, with 13 bases between them. Germline values: CDR1 SGHDN, CDR2 FVKESK. The entire variable domain, with the rest obtained from reference TRBV14 and TRBJ2-7, is as follows: EAGVTQFPSHSVIEKGQTVTLRCDPISGHDNLYWYRRVMGKEIKFLLHFVKESKQDESGMPNNRFLAERTGGTYSTLKVQPAELEDSGVYFCASSQGRARSSYEQYFGPGTRLTVT.

V and J are TRBV20-1 and TRBJ2-3, with D possibly being TRBD2 (5 bases). V was cut by 6 bases and J by 10 bases, with 14 bases left in between. The length of the CDR3 is 11 residues. Per germline, CDR1 DFQATT and CDR2 SNEGSKA (reference sequence). This CDR3 is CSAKLGVSQYF. The DNA for the CDR3 is TGCAGTGCCAAACTCGGGGTATCGCAGTATTTT.

The chain links TRBV5-1 to TRBJ2-1; D possibly corresponds to TRBD2 (7 bases). V was trimmed by 0 bases and J by 0 bases, leaving 13 bases between them. Germline V gene data show CDR1 as SGHRS and CDR2 as YFSETQ. The CDR3 runs to 17 residues. CDR3 sequence: CASSLGRGASSYNEQFF. The CDR3, as DNA: TGCGCCAGCAGCTTGGGTCGGGGGGCGAGCTCCTACAATGAGCAGTTCTTC.

This chain joins TRBV14 and TRBJ2-1; a weak D match, TRBD2 (7 bases). Germline V gives CDR1 SGHDN, CDR2 FVKESK. V lost 3 bases and J lost 5, with 17 bases in between. The CDR3 sequence is 16 residues long. This chain's CDR3 is CASSHFIGGPNNEQFF. The CDR3 DNA follows: TGTGCCAGCAGCCACTTTATCGGGGGGCCAAACAATGAGCAGTTCTTC.

This chain's CDR3 is CSVASSGGDTGELFF. The DNA for the CDR3 is TGCAGCGTCGCCTCTAGCGGGGGGGACACCGGGGAGCTGTTTTTT. The gene calls are TRBV29-1 and TRBJ2-2; 12 nucleotides align to TRBD2. The CDR3 is made up of 15 amino acids. Germline CDR1 and CDR2: SQVTM and ANQGSEA. Trimming took 6 bases from V and 3 from J; bases not matched to a gene: 5.

This rearrangement joins TRBV3-1 (or the pseudogene TRBV3-2) to TRBJ2-1; 8 bases align to TRBD2. V was clipped by 0 bases and J by 8 bases; unmatched bases: 3. The CDR3 totals 14 residues. Germline V gene lookup returns CDR1 LGHDT and CDR2 YNNKEL (reference sequence). The CDR3 DNA follows: TGTGCCAGCAGCCAAGATATCGGGAGGGATGAGCAGTTCTTC. Translation gives CASSQDIGRDEQFF.

This clone was observed a few times. The rearrangement joins TRBV3-1 (or the pseudogene TRBV3-2) to TRBJ2-7; D is possibly TRBD1 (6 bases). Germline loops: CDR1 LGHDT, CDR2 YNNKEL (reference sequence). Trimming cost V 8 bases and J 7 bases, with 24 bases left between them. This CDR3 spans 15 amino acids. DNA of the CDR3: TGTGCCAGCTTCACCTGGGGGCCTCCGGTGTGGGAGCAGTACTTC. This encodes CASFTWGPPVWEQYF.

The rearrangement uses TRBV5-4 and TRBJ2-6, with a weak D call TRBD1 (5 bases). Trimming cost V 1 base and J 2 bases, with 10 bases left between them. The CDR3 has 16 amino acids. The V gene's germline CDR1 is SGHNT and CDR2 YYREEE (reference sequence). Here the CDR3 reads CASSLQGATGANVLTF. In nucleotides, the CDR3 is TGTGCCAGCAGCTTGCAGGGCGCTACTGGGGCCAACGTCCTGACTTTC.

The chain combines TRBV6-8 with TRBJ2-3, with a tentative D call TRBD2 (5 bases). The CDR3 is made up of 13 amino acids. Germline V lookup: CDR1 MNHGY, CDR2 SAAAGT. V was pared by 7 bases and J by 3 bases, with 11 bases between. CDR3 DNA: TGTGCCAGCATCCAAGAGGGAACAGATACGCAGTATTTT. It codes for CASIQEGTDTQYF.

The chain has TRBV15 and TRBJ1-2, with D possibly being TRBD1 (6 bases). The V gene's germline CDR1 is LNHNV and CDR2 YYDKDF (reference sequence). The V end was cut by 1 base, the J end by 4 bases, with 7 bases between. The CDR3 consists of 13 residues. This CDR3 is CATSRGDTYGYTF. In nucleotides, the CDR3 is TGTGCCACCAGCAGAGGGGACACCTATGGCTACACCTTC.

This clone was counted many times. The chain links TRBV5-6 to TRBJ1-4; TRBD1 aligns across 8 bases. The CDR3 length is 14 residues. CDR1 SGHDT and CDR2 YYEEEE come from the germline V gene. Germline trimming cut 1 base from V and 10 bases from J; bases unmatched to any gene: 6. The CDR3 sequence is CASSLRTGRGKLFF. Written as DNA, the CDR3 is TGTGCCAGCAGCTTGAGGACAGGGAGGGGAAAACTGTTTTTT.

The V gene is TRBV30, the J gene TRBJ1-6, with D uncertain. Between the trimmed V and J ends, which lost 0 bases and 7 bases, there was a span of 10 bases. Germline assignment: CDR1 GTSNPN and CDR2 SVGIG (reference sequence). CDR3 length: 14 amino acids. The CDR3 spells CAWSVRGINSPLHF. For the CDR3, the DNA is TGTGCCTGGAGTGTTAGAGGGATCAATTCACCCCTCCACTTT.

The genes are TRBV5-8 and TRBJ1-1; 8 positions agree with TRBD1. Germline trimming cut 1 base from V and 4 bases from J; bases unmatched to any gene: 6. CDR3 length equals 15 residues. Germline V gene lookup returns CDR1 SGHTS and CDR2 YDEGEE. This CDR3 is CASSLFSGQVTEAFF. The CDR3 region has the DNA TGTGCCAGCAGCTTGTTTTCGGGACAGGTCACTGAAGCTTTCTTT. Using reference TRBV5-8 and TRBJ1-1 for the parts outside the CDR3, the full variable domain is EAGVTQSPTHLIKTRGQQATLRCSPISGHTSVYWYQQALGLGLQFLLWYDEGEERNRGNFPPRFSGRQFPNYSSELNVNALELEDSALYLCASSLFSGQVTEAFFGQGTRLTVV.

The V and J genes are TRBV5-1 and TRBJ1-2; 8 bases are shared with TRBD1. The CDR3 is 15 residues long. Unmatched junction bases numbered 12, after V lost 6 bases and J lost 5 bases. From germline, CDR1 is SGHRS and CDR2 YFSETQ. This chain's CDR3 is CASKERPGGDYGYTF. In DNA, the CDR3 is TGCGCCAGCAAAGAGAGGCCAGGGGGCGATTATGGCTACACCTTC.

The chain joins TRBV14 to TRBJ1-2, with a tentative D call TRBD1 (5 bases). From germline, CDR1 is SGHDN and CDR2 FVKESK. Trimming took 4 bases from V and 7 from J, leaving 13 bases between them. This CDR3 is built from 13 residues. CDR3 region: CASSPNQGSGYTF. The CDR3 DNA sequence: TGTGCCAGCAGCCCCAACCAGGGTTCTGGCTACACCTTC.

This clone has only a few counts. This specimen includes other DNA sequences encoding the same CDR3. The chain links TRBV19 to TRBJ1-5; TRBD1 aligns across 8 bases. This CDR3 spans 14 amino acids. With V trimmed by 5 bases and J by 4 bases, 4 bases remained unmatched. Per germline, CDR1 LNHDA and CDR2 SQIVND (reference sequence). The CDR3 nucleotides are TGTGCCAGTAGTGGAACAGGGGGTAATCAGCCCCAGCATTTT. It translates to CASSGTGGNQPQHF. Looking up the rest from reference TRBV19 and TRBJ1-5 gives the full variable domain: DGGITQSPKYLFRKEGQNVTLSCEQNLNHDAMYWYRQDPGQGLRLIYYSQIVNDFQKGDIAEGYSVSREKKESFPLTVTSAQKNPTAFYLCASSGTGGNQPQHFGDGTRLSIL.

The CDR3 nucleotides are TGTGCCAGCAGAGACAGGGCCACTAATGAAAAACTGTTTTTT. Its protein is CASRDRATNEKLFF. This sequence joins TRBV2 and TRBJ1-4; 7 bases align to TRBD1. The germline V gene has CDR1 SNHLY and CDR2 FYNNEI. This CDR3 region has 14 residues. With V trimmed by 6 bases and J by 2 bases, 3 bases remained unmatched.

This clone was recorded a few times. This rearrangement joins TRBV19 to TRBJ1-1, with 9 bases fitting TRBD1. The CDR3 runs to 15 residues. The V gene end was trimmed by 5 bases and the J gene end by 10 bases; junction bases not matched to a gene: 14. Germline CDR1 LNHDA, CDR2 SQIVND (reference sequence). The CDR3 reads CASSALRDREVLAFF. CDR3 bases: TGTGCCAGTAGTGCCCTCCGGGACAGGGAGGTCTTAGCTTTCTTT.

The table lists this clone with a few counts. This chain uses TRBV7-9 with TRBJ2-7; 7 bases agree with TRBD1. Germline CDR1 reads SEHNR; CDR2 reads FQNEAQ (reference sequence). V was clipped by 3 bases and J by 2 bases; unmatched bases: 4. The CDR3 loop spans 14 amino acids. CDR3 sequence reads: CASSLGQPPYEQYF. The CDR3 coding sequence is TGTGCCAGCAGCTTGGGACAGCCACCCTACGAGCAGTACTTC.

The chain employs TRBV11-2 and TRBJ1-2; 8 bases agree with TRBD1. CDR3 length equals 14 residues. The germline CDR1 and CDR2 sequences are SGHAT and FQNNGV. With V trimmed by 5 bases and J by 2 bases, 4 bases remained unmatched. CDR3 amino acids: CASSTRDRNYGYTF. CDR3 coding DNA: TGTGCCAGCAGCACCCGGGACAGGAACTATGGCTACACCTTC.

V and J are TRBV5-1 and TRBJ2-2; a weak D match, TRBD2 (6 bases). The CDR3 length is 14 residues. Trimming removed 6 bases at V and 6 bases at J, with 15 bases between. CDR1 and CDR2 (germline): SGHRS, YFSETQ. The DNA of the CDR3 is TGCGCCAGCAAGAAGGAGGGTTTGCCCGGGGAGCTGTTTTTT. It codes for CASKKEGLPGELFF.